This T cell receptor (beta chain) was retrieved from a study of T cells in localized non-small cell lung cancer. Generated by immunoSEQ multiplex PCR, the TCRdb table keeps only in-frame clones and is missing some. Of around 67,000 clones in the sample, about nine tenths were seen once. A note on this clone: Its antigen is unidentified.

CDR3 length: 13 amino acids. Germline lookup yields CDR1 SGDLS and CDR2 YYNGEE. V lost 3 bases and J 5 bases, leaving 11 bases between the germline ends. Findings and caveats of the study: Adjacent lung was found to contain a median approximately 52 of the top 100 tumor clones.

The rearrangement joins TRBV9 to TRBJ1-1; weak D call: TRBD1 (5 bases). The source was peripheral blood, collected before any cancer treatment. The source of this sequence is a woman aged 35 to 69 with stage I lung adenocarcinoma. This CDR3 is CASSAQGSTEAFF. DNA of the CDR3: TGTGCCAGCAGCGCCCAGGGTTCAACTGAAGCTTTCTTT.